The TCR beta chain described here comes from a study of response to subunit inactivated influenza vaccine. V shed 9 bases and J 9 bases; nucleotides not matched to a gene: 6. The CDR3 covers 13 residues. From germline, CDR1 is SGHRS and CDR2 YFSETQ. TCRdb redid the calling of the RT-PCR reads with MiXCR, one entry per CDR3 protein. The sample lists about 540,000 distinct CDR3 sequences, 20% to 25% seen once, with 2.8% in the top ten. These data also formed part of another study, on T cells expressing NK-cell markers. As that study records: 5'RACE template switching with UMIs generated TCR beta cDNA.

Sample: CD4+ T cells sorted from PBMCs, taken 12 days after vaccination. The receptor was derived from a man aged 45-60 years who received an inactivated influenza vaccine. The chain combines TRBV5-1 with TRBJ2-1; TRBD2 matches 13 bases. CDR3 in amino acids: CATGLAGASEQFF. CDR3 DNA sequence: TGCGCCACAGGACTAGCGGGAGCGAGTGAGCAGTTCTTC.